Below are 6 T cell receptor beta chains sequenced from a single sample in a study of T cell changes during pregnancy in multiple sclerosis. Only in-frame clones appear in the TCRdb table, and some are missing; sequencing was by immunoSEQ multiplex PCR. The data show fewer than 45,000 clones, 90% seen once. The material sequenced was peripheral blood, taken in the third trimester of pregnancy. The receptor source for this set is a female donor in good health, enrolled as a control in a pregnancy study.

J is TRBJ2-5 and V is TRBV6-1, with TRBD2 matching over 15 bases. The junction had 6 bases not matched to a gene; V was cut back by 4 bases and J by 0 bases. The CDR3 sequence is 18 residues long. CDR1 is MNHNS and CDR2 is SASEGT in the germline V gene. Written as DNA, the CDR3 is TGTGCCAGCAGTGGAGGACTAGCGGGGGGGCAGTACCAAGAGACCCAGTACTTC. Translation gives CASSGGLAGGQYQETQYF.

This chain uses TRBV11-2 with TRBJ1-6; D not certain. Deletions cut 2 bases from V and 7 bases from J, with 6 bases between. CDR3 length equals 13 residues. CDR1 is SGHAT and CDR2 is FQNNGV in the germline V gene. The CDR3 region has the DNA TGTGCCAGCAGCTTACTACAGAATTCACCCCTCCACTTT. Protein product: CASSLLQNSPLHF.

The chain carries TRBV9 and TRBJ1-2; D is ambiguous. Germline V gene lookup returns CDR1 SGDLS and CDR2 YYNGEE. Between the trimmed V and J ends, which lost 4 bases and 6 bases, there was a span of 7 bases. The CDR3 contains 11 residues. Here the CDR3 reads CASSPSHGYTF. In DNA, the CDR3 is TGTGCCAGCAGCCCGAGCCATGGCTACACCTTC. Looking up the rest from reference TRBV9 and TRBJ1-2 gives the full variable domain: DSGVTQTPKHLITATGQRVTLRCSPRSGDLSVYWYQQSLDQGLQFLIQYYNGEERAKGNILERFSAQQFPDLHSELNLSSLELGDSALYFCASSPSHGYTFGSGTRLTVV.

The V call is TRBV27, the J call TRBJ1-3; 7 positions match TRBD1. From germline, CDR1 is MNHEY and CDR2 SMNVEV (reference sequence). This CDR3 comprises 15 residues. The trim removed 4 bases at V and 4 bases at J, leaving 7 bases unmatched. The CDR3 sequence: CASSSGTAGGNTIYF. The DNA of the CDR3 is TGTGCCAGCAGTTCGGGGACAGCGGGCGGAAACACCATATATTTT.

The chain employs TRBV18 and TRBJ2-3, with 12 positions matching TRBD2. This CDR3 has 13 residues. V lost 8 bases to trimming and J lost 6 bases; unmatched junction nucleotides: 3. Germline lookup yields CDR1 KGHSH and CDR2 LQKENI. CDR3 DNA: TGTGCCAGCCGGACTAGCGGGGTGGATACGCAGTATTTT. Residues: CASRTSGVDTQYF.

V usage is TRBV19 and J usage is TRBJ1-4, with unresolved D. Germline assignment: CDR1 LNHDA and CDR2 SQIVND (reference sequence). The CDR3 length is 12 residues. The germline V and J ends were trimmed by 4 bases and 8 bases, with 8 bases remaining between them. Here the CDR3 reads CASSKRGEKLFF. CDR3 bases: TGTGCCAGTAGTAAACGAGGGGAAAAACTGTTTTTT.